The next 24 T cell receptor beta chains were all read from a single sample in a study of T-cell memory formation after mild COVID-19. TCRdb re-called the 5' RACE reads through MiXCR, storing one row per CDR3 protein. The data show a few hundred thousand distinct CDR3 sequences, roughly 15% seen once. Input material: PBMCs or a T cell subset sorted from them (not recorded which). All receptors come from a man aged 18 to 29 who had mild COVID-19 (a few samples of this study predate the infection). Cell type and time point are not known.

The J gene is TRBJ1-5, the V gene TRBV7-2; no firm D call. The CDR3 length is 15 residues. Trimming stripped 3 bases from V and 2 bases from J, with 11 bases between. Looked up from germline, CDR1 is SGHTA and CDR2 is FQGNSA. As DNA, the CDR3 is TGTGCCAGCAGCTTTAATTGGGGAGGCAATCAGCCCCAGCATTTT. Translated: CASSFNWGGNQPQHF.

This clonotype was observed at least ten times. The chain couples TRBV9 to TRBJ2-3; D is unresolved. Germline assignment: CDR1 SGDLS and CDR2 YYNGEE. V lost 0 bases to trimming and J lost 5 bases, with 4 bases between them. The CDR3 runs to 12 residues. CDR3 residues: CASSVELDTQYF. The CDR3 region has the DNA TGTGCCAGCAGCGTAGAATTAGATACGCAGTATTTT.

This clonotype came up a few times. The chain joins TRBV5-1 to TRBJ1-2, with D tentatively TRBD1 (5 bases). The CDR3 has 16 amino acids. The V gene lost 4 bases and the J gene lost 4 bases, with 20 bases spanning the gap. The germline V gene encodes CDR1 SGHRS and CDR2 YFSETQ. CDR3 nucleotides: TGCGCCAGCAGCCGAGGGTCGGGGCTGCTAGGCTATGGCTACACCTTC. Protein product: CASSRGSGLLGYGYTF.

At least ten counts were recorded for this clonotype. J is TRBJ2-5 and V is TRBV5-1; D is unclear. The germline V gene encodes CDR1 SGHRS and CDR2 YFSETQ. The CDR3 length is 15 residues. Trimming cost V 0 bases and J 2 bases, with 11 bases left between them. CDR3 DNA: TGCGCCAGCAGCTTGGTTTCGGGCACACAAGAGACCCAGTACTTC. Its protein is CASSLVSGTQETQYF.

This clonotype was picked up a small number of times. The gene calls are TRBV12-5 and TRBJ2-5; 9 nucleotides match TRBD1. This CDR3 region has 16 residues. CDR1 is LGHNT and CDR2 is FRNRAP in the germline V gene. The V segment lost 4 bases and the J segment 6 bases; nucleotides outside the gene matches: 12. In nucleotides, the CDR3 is TGTGCTAGTGGTTCACTTCCGGGACAGGGAGGAAAGACCCAGTACTTC. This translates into CASGSLPGQGGKTQYF.

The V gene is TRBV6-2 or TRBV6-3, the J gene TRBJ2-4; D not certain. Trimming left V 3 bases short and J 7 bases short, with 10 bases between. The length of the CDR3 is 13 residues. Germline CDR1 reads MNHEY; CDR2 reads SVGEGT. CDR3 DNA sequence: TGTGCCAGCAGTTATCGCCAGAGGAACATTCAGTACTTC. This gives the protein CASSYRQRNIQYF.

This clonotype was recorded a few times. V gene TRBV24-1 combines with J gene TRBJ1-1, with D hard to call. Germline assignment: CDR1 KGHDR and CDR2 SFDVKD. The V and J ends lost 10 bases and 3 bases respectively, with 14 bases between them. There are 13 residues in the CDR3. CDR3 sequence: CATQMDAYTEAFF. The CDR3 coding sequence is TGTGCCACACAAATGGACGCGTACACTGAAGCTTTCTTT.

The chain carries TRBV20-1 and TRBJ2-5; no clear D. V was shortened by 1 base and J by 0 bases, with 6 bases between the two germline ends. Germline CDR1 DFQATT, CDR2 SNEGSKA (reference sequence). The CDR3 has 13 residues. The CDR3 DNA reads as TGCAGTGCTAGAGTTCCGTACCAAGAGACCCAGTACTTC. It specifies CSARVPYQETQYF.

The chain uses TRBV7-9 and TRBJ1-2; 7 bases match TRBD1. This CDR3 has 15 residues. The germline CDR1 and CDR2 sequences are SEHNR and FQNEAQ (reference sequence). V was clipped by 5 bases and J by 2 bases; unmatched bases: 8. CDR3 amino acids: CASSPWRGPNYGYTF. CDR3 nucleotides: TGTGCCAGCAGCCCCTGGAGGGGGCCCAACTATGGCTACACCTTC.

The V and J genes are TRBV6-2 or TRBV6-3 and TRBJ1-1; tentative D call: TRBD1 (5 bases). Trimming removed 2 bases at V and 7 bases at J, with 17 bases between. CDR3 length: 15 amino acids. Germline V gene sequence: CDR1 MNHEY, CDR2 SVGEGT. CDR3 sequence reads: CASSYETAWGGEAFF. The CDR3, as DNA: TGTGCCAGCAGTTACGAGACCGCGTGGGGCGGTGAAGCTTTCTTT.

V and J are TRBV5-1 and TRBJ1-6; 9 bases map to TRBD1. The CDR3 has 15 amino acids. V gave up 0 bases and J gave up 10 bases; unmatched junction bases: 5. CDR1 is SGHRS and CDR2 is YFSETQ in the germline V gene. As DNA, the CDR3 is TGCGCCAGCAGCTTGGGCGGGACAGGGAGGTCACCCCTCCACTTT. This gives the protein CASSLGGTGRSPLHF.

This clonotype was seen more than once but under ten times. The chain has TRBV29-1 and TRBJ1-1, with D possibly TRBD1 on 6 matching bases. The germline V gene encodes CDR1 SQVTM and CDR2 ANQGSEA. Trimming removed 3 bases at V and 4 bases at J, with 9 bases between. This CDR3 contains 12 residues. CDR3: CSVDRGSTEAFF. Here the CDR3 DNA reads TGCAGCGTTGACAGGGGATCCACTGAAGCTTTCTTT.

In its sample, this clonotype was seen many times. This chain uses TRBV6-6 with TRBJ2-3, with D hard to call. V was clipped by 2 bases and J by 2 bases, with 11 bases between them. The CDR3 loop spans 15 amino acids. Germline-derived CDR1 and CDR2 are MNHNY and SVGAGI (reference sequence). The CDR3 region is CASSYGRLYTDTQYF. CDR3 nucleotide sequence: TGTGCCAGCAGTTACGGTCGACTCTACACAGATACGCAGTATTTT.

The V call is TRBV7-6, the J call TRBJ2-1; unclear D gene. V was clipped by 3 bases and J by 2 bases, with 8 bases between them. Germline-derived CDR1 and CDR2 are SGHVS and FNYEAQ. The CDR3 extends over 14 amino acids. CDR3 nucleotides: TGTGCCAGCAGCTTGCTCCAGGCCTACAATGAGCAGTTCTTC. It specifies CASSLLQAYNEQFF.

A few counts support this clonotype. For the CDR3, the DNA is TGCAGTGCTGGAGGGGGGCTCGGGACCGGGGAGCTGTTTTTT. Translated, it gives CSAGGGLGTGELFF. The chain carries TRBV20-1 and TRBJ2-2; D is perhaps TRBD1 or TRBD2 (6 bases each). Between the trimmed V and J ends, which lost 5 bases and 5 bases, there was a span of 15 bases. CDR1 DFQATT and CDR2 SNEGSKA come from the germline V gene (reference sequence). The length of the CDR3 is 14 residues.

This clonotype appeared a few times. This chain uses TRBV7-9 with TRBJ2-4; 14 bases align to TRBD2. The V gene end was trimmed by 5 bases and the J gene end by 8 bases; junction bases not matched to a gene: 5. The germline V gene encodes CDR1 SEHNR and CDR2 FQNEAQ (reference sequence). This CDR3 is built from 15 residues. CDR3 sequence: CASSPTSGGGDIQYF. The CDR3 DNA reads TGTGCCAGCAGCCCGACTAGCGGGGGGGGAGACATTCAGTACTTC.

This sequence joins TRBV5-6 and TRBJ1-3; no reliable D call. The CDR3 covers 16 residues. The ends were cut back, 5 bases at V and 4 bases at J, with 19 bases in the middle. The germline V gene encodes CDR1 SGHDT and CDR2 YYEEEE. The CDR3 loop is CASSFLDVLGGNTIYF. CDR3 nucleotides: TGTGCCAGCAGTTTTCTGGACGTCTTAGGGGGAAACACCATATATTTT.

The CDR3 coding sequence is TGTGCCAGCACCGCTCCCGCGGGATCAGGAGGAAGCACAGATACGCAGTATTTT. Residues: CASTAPAGSGGSTDTQYF. This sequence joins TRBV9 and TRBJ2-3; weak D call: TRBD2 (6 bases). Per germline, CDR1 SGDLS and CDR2 YYNGEE. The CDR3 consists of 18 residues. V was trimmed by 6 bases and J by 0 bases, leaving 23 bases between them.

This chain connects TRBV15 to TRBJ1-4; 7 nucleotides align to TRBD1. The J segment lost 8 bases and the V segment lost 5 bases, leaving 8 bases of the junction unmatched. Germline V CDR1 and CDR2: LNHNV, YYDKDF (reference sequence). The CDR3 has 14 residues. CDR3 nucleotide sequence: TGTGCCACCAGCGATGGGACAGACACCGAAAAACTGTTTTTT. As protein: CATSDGTDTEKLFF.

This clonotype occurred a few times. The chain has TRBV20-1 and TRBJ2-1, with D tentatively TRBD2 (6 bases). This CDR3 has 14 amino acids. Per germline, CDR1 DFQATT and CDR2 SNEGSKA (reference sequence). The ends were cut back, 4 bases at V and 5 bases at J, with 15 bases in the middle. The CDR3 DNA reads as TGCAGTGCTATCCACATGGGGGGTAACAATGAGCAGTTCTTC. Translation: CSAIHMGGNNEQFF.

DNA of the CDR3: TGCGCCAGCAGCCATGCAGGGGTAGATACGCAGTATTTT. Translation gives CASSHAGVDTQYF. The chain recombines TRBV4-1 with TRBJ2-3, with D possibly matching TRBD1 (6 bases). The germline V gene encodes CDR1 MGHRA and CDR2 YSYEKL. The CDR3 has 13 residues. Trimming cost V 3 bases and J 5 bases, with 9 bases left between them.

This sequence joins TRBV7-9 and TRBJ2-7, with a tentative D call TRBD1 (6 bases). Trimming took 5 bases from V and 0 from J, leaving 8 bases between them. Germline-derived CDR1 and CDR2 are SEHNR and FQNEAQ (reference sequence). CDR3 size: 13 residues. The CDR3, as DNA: TGTGCCAGCAGCGGACAGAGCTCCTACGAGCAGTACGTC. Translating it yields CASSGQSSYEQYV.

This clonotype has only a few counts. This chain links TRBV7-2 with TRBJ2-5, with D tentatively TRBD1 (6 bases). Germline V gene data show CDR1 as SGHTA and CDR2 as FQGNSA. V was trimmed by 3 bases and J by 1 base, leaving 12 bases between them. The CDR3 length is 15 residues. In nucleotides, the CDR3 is TGTGCCAGCAGCTTGGTGGGACACTCCCAAGAGACCCAGTACTTC. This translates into CASSLVGHSQETQYF.

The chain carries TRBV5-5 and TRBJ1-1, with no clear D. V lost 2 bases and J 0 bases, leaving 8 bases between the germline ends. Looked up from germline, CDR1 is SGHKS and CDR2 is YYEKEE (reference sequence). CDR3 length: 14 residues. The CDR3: CASSFTAMNTEAFF. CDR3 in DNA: TGTGCCAGCAGCTTTACAGCCATGAACACTGAAGCTTTCTTT.